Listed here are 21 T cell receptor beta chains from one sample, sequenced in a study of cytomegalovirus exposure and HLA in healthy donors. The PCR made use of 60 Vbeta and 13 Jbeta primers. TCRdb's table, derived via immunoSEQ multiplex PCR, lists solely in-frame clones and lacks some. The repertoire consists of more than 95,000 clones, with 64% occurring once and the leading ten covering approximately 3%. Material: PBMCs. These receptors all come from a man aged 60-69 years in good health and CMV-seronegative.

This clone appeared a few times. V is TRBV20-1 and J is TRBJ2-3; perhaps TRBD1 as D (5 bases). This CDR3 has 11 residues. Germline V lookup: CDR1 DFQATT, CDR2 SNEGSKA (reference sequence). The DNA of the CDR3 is TGCTCCCCCAGGGCGAGAGATACGCAGTATTTT. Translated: CSPRARDTQYF.

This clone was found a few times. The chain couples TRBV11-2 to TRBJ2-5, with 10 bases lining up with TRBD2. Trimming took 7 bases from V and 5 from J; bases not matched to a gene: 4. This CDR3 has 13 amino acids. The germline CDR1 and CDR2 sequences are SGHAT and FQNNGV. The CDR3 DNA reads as TGTGCCAGCACTAGCGGGAGCGGGGAGACCCAGTACTTC. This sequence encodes CASTSGSGETQYF.

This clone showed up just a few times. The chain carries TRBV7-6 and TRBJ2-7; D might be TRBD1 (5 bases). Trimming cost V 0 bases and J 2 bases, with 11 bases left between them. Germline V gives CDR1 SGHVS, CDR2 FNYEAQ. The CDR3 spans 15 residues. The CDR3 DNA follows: TGTGCCAGCAGCTTAGCATCACAGGCAGCCTACGAGCAGTACTTC. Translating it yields CASSLASQAAYEQYF. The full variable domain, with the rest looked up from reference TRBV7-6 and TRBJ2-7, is GAGVSQSPRYKVTKRGQDVALRCDPISGHVSLYWYRQALGQGPEFLTYFNYEAQQDKSGLPNDRFSAERPEGSISTLTIQRTEQRDSAMYRCASSLASQAAYEQYFGPGTRLTVT.

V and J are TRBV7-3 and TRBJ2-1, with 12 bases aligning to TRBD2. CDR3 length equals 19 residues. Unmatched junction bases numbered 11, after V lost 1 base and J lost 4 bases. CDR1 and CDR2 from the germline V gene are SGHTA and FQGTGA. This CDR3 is CASSLRTGRLAGEYNEQFF. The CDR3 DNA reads TGTGCCAGCAGCTTAAGGACGGGTCGACTAGCGGGGGAATACAATGAGCAGTTCTTC.

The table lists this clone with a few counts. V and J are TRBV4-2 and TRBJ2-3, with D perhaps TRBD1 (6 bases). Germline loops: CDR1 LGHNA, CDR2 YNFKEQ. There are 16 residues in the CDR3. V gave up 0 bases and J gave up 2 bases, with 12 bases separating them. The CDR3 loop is CASSQDAGAITDTQYF. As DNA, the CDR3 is TGTGCCAGCAGCCAAGATGCAGGGGCAATCACAGATACGCAGTATTTT.

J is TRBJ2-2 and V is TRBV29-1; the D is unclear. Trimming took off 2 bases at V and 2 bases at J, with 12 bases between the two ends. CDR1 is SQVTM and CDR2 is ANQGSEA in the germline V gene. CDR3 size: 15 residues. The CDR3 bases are TGCAGCGTTGAATCTTTTTGGGCTAACACCGGGGAGCTGTTTTTT. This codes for CSVESFWANTGELFF.

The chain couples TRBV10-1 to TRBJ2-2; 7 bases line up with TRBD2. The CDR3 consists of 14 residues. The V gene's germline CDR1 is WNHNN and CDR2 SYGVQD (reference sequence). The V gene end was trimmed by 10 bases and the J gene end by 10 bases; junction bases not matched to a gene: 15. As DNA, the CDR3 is TGCGCCACCGCAAAAGGCGGGAGAAGCGAGGAGCTGTTTTTT. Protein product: CATAKGGRSEELFF.

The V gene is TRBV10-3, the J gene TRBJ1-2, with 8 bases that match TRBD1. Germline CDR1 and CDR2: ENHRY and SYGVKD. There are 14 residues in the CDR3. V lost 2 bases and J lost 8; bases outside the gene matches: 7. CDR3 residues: CAISEGTGGLGYTF. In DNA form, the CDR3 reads TGTGCCATCAGTGAGGGAACAGGGGGACTCGGCTACACCTTC.

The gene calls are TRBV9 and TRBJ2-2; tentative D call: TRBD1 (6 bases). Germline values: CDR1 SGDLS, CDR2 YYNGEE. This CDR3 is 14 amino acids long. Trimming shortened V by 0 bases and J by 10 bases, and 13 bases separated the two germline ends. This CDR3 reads CASSVDVQGKELFF. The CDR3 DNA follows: TGTGCCAGCAGCGTAGATGTCCAGGGGAAGGAGCTGTTTTTT.

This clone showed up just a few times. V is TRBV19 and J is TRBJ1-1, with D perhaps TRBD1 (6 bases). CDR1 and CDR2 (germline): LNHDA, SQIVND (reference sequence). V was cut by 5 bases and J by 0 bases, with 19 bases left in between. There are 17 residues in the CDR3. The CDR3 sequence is CASSATGNFRMNTEAFF. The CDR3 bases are TGTGCCAGTAGTGCAACAGGGAATTTTCGGATGAACACTGAAGCTTTCTTT.

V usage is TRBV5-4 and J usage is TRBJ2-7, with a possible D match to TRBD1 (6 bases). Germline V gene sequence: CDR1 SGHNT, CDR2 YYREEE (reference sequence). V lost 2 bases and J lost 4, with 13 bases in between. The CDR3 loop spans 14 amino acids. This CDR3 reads CASSFYRVSYEQYF. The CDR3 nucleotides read TGTGCCAGCAGCTTTTACAGGGTCAGTTACGAGCAGTACTTC.

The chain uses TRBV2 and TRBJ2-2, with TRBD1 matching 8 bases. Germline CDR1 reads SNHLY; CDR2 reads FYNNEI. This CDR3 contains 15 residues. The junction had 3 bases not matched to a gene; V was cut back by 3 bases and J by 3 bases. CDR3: CASSDQGADTGELFF. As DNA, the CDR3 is TGTGCCAGCAGTGATCAGGGGGCGGACACCGGGGAGCTGTTTTTT.

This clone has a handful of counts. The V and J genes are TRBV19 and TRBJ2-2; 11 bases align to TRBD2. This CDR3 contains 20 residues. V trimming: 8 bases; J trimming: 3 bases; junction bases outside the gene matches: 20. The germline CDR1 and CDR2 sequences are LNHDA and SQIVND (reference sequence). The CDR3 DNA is TGTGCCAGTGGAACAGGGGGGCTAGCGGGAGGAGGTAGCTACACCGGGGAGCTGTTTTTT. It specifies CASGTGGLAGGGSYTGELFF.

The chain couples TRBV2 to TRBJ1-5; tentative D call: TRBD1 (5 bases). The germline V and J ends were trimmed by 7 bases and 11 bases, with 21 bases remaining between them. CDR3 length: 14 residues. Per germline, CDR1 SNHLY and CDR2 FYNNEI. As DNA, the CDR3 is TGTGCCAGCACCCCTTACGGAGGGGTGAAGGCCCAGCATTTT. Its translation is CASTPYGGVKAQHF.

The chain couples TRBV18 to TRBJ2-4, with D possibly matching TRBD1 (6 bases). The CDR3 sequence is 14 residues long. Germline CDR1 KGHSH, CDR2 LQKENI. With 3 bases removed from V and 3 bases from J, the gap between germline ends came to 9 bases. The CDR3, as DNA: TGTGCCAGCTCACCGGGACAACGCAAAAACATTCAGTACTTC. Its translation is CASSPGQRKNIQYF.

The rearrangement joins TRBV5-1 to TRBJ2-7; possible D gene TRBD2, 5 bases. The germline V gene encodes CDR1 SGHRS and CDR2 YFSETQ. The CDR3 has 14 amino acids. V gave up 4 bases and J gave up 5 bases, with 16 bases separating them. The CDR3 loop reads CASSDPGSNHEQYF. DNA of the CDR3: TGCGCCAGCAGCGATCCGGGATCCAACCACGAGCAGTACTTC. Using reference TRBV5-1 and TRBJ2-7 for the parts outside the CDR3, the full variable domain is KAGVTQTPRYLIKTRGQQVTLSCSPISGHRSVSWYQQTPGQGLQFLFEYFSETQRNKGNFPGRFSGRQFSNSRSEMNVSTLELGDSALYLCASSDPGSNHEQYFGPGTRLTVT.

CDR3 nucleotide sequence: TGTGCCAGCAGCTTGCGGGGGGTCGGGCCCTACGAGCAGTACTTC. Translated: CASSLRGVGPYEQYF. This sequence joins TRBV5-5 and TRBJ2-7, with TRBD2 matching over 7 bases. The germline V gene encodes CDR1 SGHKS and CDR2 YYEKEE (reference sequence). Unmatched junction bases numbered 6, after V lost 1 base and J lost 2 bases. The CDR3 is made up of 15 amino acids. The full variable domain, completed using reference TRBV5-5 and TRBJ2-7, is DAGVTQSPTHLIKTRGQQVTLRCSPISGHKSVSWYQQVLGQGPQFIFQYYEKEERGRGNFPDRFSARQFPNYSSELNVNALLLGDSALYLCASSLRGVGPYEQYFGPGTRLTVT.

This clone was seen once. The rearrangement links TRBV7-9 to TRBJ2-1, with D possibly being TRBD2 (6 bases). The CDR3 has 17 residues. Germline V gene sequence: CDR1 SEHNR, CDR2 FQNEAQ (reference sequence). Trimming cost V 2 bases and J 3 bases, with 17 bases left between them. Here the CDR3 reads CASSLTYGGTNYNEQFF. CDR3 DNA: TGTGCCAGCAGCTTAACATACGGGGGAACCAACTACAATGAGCAGTTCTTC.

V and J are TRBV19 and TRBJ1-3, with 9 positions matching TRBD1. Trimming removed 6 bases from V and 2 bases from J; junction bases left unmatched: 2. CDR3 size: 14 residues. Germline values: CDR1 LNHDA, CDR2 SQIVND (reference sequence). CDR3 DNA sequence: TGTGCCAGTAGAGACAGGGGGACTGGAAACACCATATATTTT. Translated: CASRDRGTGNTIYF.

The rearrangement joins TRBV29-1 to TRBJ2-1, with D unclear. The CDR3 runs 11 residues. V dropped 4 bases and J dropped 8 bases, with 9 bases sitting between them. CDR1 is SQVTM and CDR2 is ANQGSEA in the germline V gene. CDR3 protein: CSVVRVDEQFF. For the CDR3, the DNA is TGCAGCGTTGTACGGGTGGATGAGCAGTTCTTC.

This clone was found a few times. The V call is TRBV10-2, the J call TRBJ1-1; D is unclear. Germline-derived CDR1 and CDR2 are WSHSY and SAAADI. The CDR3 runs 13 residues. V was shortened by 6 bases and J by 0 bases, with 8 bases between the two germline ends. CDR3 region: CASRQTVNTEAFF. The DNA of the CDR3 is TGCGCCAGCAGACAGACGGTGAACACTGAAGCTTTCTTT.